This entry lists 18 T cell receptor beta chains sequenced from one sample in a study of T-cell reconstitution after alpha-beta-depleted transplantation in children. Preparation of the TCRbeta library used unique molecular identifiers. MiXCR, run by TCRdb on the PCR reads, gives a single entry per CDR3 protein. The sample holds 670,000 or so distinct CDR3 sequences, around 13% seen once. Sequenced material: PBMCs, taken before TCRalphabeta/CD19-depleted stem cell transplant. The receptors stem from a girl aged 2 to 10 with congenital amegakaryocytic thrombocytopenia, due to receive a stem cell transplant.

This clonotype appeared many times. The gene calls are TRBV10-3 and TRBJ2-7; 9 bases are shared with TRBD2. Germline V gene data show CDR1 as ENHRY and CDR2 as SYGVKD. Germline trimming cut 6 bases from V and 2 bases from J; bases unmatched to any gene: 5. CDR3 length equals 14 residues. CDR3 sequence: CAIRGLADPYEQYF. CDR3 nucleotide sequence: TGTGCCATCAGGGGACTAGCAGATCCCTACGAGCAGTACTTC.

This chain connects TRBV4-1 to TRBJ1-1, with D possibly matching TRBD1 (5 bases). V was shortened by 4 bases and J by 3 bases, with 18 bases between the two germline ends. The CDR3 consists of 16 residues. CDR1 MGHRA and CDR2 YSYEKL come from the germline V gene. The CDR3 reads CASSPGSGTSDTEAFF. The DNA for the CDR3 is TGCGCCAGCAGCCCGGGGTCCGGGACCTCCGACACTGAAGCTTTCTTT.

The chain joins TRBV28 to TRBJ2-5; D is unresolved. Germline lookup yields CDR1 MDHEN and CDR2 SYDVKM. The CDR3 length is 17 residues. Trimming took off 5 bases at V and 1 base at J, with 20 bases between the two ends. The CDR3 loop reads CASSPGFLFAGQETQYF. CDR3 bases: TGTGCCAGCAGTCCAGGATTTCTGTTCGCCGGCCAAGAGACCCAGTACTTC.

This clonotype was counted many times. The V and J genes are TRBV29-1 and TRBJ2-1, with D tentatively TRBD2 (6 bases). Looked up from germline, CDR1 is SQVTM and CDR2 is ANQGSEA. This CDR3 has 16 residues. V was pared by 6 bases and J by 8 bases, with 26 bases between. In nucleotides, the CDR3 is TGCAGCGTCGGTCCGGTGGCTGGAGGGCTTATGGATGAGCAGTTCTTC. This gives the protein CSVGPVAGGLMDEQFF.

This clonotype was detected ten times or more. This chain uses TRBV10-3 with TRBJ2-7, with 8 bases matching TRBD1. The CDR3 is made up of 14 amino acids. Germline CDR1 and CDR2: ENHRY and SYGVKD. V lost 10 bases, J lost 2 bases, and 10 bases stayed unmatched. The CDR3 DNA is TGTGCCACAGCGGACGGACAGGGCCCCTACGAGCAGTACTTC. Its translation: CATADGQGPYEQYF.

J is TRBJ1-1 and V is TRBV6-4; 7 nucleotides line up with TRBD1. This CDR3 is 12 amino acids long. Germline V gene data show CDR1 as MRHNA and CDR2 as SNTAGT. V lost 3 bases to trimming and J lost 9 bases; unmatched junction nucleotides: 4. CDR3 protein: CASSEPGGKAFF. DNA for the CDR3: TGTGCCAGCAGTGAACCAGGGGGAAAAGCTTTCTTT.

The sample holds many counts of this clonotype. The chain couples TRBV30 to TRBJ2-7; TRBD1 matches 10 bases. The CDR3 consists of 13 residues. The germline CDR1 and CDR2 sequences are GTSNPN and SVGIG (reference sequence). The V segment lost 8 bases and the J segment 2 bases; nucleotides outside the gene matches: 6. CDR3 nucleotides: TGTGCCAGCCGGGACAGGGGTGCCTACGAGCAGTACTTC. As protein: CASRDRGAYEQYF.

This clonotype was detected ten times or more. The genes are TRBV7-8 and TRBJ2-1; 8 bases align to TRBD1. With 5 bases clipped from V and 4 bases from J, the junction kept 10 bases outside the gene matches. This CDR3 has 16 residues. The germline CDR1 and CDR2 sequences are SGHVS and FQNEAQ. The CDR3 sequence is CASSRNRDRLYNEQFF. The DNA of the CDR3 is TGTGCCAGCAGCCGCAACCGGGACAGGCTATACAATGAGCAGTTCTTC.

The chain joins TRBV20-1 to TRBJ2-3; D possibly matches TRBD1 or TRBD2 (6 bases each). Per germline, CDR1 DFQATT and CDR2 SNEGSKA (reference sequence). The CDR3 spans 14 residues. Trimming stripped 3 bases from V and 8 bases from J, with 18 bases between. The CDR3 is CSARGPTSRGTQYF. CDR3 in DNA: TGCAGTGCTAGGGGCCCCACTAGCAGGGGTACGCAGTATTTT.

The table lists this clonotype with a few counts. The J gene is TRBJ2-1, the V gene TRBV20-1, with 7 bases that match TRBD2. With V trimmed by 5 bases and J by 8 bases, 15 bases remained unmatched. Germline V gene lookup returns CDR1 DFQATT and CDR2 SNEGSKA (reference sequence). The CDR3 consists of 15 residues. CDR3 DNA sequence: TGCAGTGCTCAGTCATCTAGCGGTCTCTCGTATGAGCAGTTCTTC. It encodes CSAQSSSGLSYEQFF.

This clonotype was counted only a few times. The chain combines TRBV10-3 with TRBJ2-5; D is uncertain. Between the trimmed V and J ends, which lost 0 bases and 5 bases, there was a span of 13 bases. Germline-derived CDR1 and CDR2 are ENHRY and SYGVKD. This CDR3 has 15 amino acids. CDR3 sequence: CAISESNYSPETQYF. The CDR3 DNA is TGTGCCATCAGTGAGTCGAATTACAGCCCGGAGACCCAGTACTTC.

This clonotype was counted ten times or more. The chain couples TRBV12-3 or TRBV12-4 to TRBJ2-3; D is unclear. This CDR3 is 16 amino acids long. Trimming removed 1 base at V and 0 bases at J, with 11 bases between. CDR3 residues: CASSLGLEPSTDTQYF. Written as DNA, the CDR3 is TGTGCCAGCAGTTTAGGCCTAGAGCCTAGCACAGATACGCAGTATTTT.

The chain employs TRBV7-9 and TRBJ2-4; 11 nucleotides line up with TRBD2. CDR3 size: 13 residues. Germline V CDR1 and CDR2: SEHNR, FQNEAQ (reference sequence). Trimming cost V 1 base and J 13 bases; bases outside gene matches: 3. The CDR3 DNA is TGTGCCAGCAGCTTAGAAACTAGCGGGGGCCAGTACTTC. This codes for CASSLETSGGQYF.

This clonotype has just a few counts. The chain recombines TRBV5-5 with TRBJ2-5; D is possibly TRBD1 or TRBD2 (5 bases each). Trimming cost V 3 bases and J 5 bases, with 17 bases left between them. Germline V lookup: CDR1 SGHKS, CDR2 YYEKEE (reference sequence). The CDR3 is 15 amino acids. The CDR3 coding sequence is TGTGCCAGCAGCTCAGGGACGGTAACGGGGGAGACCCAGTACTTC. As protein: CASSSGTVTGETQYF.

The chain employs TRBV20-1 and TRBJ1-2, with TRBD1 as a possible D gene (6 bases). With 6 bases removed from V and 3 bases from J, the gap between germline ends came to 26 bases. Germline CDR1 and CDR2: DFQATT and SNEGSKA (reference sequence). The CDR3 covers 17 residues. DNA for the CDR3: TGCAGTGCCCTAGCAGGGGAGGGGGGGGCATCGGACTATGGCTACACCTTC. Its translation: CSALAGEGGASDYGYTF.

This clonotype was recorded many times. The chain uses TRBV20-1 and TRBJ2-5; 7 bases match TRBD1. CDR1 DFQATT and CDR2 SNEGSKA come from the germline V gene (reference sequence). V gave up 6 bases and J gave up 5 bases; unmatched junction bases: 12. CDR3 size: 14 residues. DNA for the CDR3: TGCAGTGCAGCGGTGTGGGACAGCCTGGAGACCCAGTACTTC. Its translation is CSAAVWDSLETQYF.

V and J are TRBV27 and TRBJ2-5; D ambiguous. CDR1 and CDR2 from the germline V gene are MNHEY and SMNVEV (reference sequence). V lost 6 bases to trimming and J lost 4 bases, with 18 bases between them. The CDR3 has 15 amino acids. The CDR3 here is CASSSRLSTGETQYF. The CDR3 bases are TGTGCCAGCAGCTCGAGACTTTCAACCGGAGAGACCCAGTACTTC.

This clonotype was counted only a few times. The gene calls are TRBV25-1 and TRBJ2-2; 11 nucleotides align to TRBD2. CDR1 is MGHDK and CDR2 is SYGVNS in the germline V gene. CDR3 length: 18 amino acids. The junction had 5 bases not matched to a gene; V was cut back by 2 bases and J by 0 bases. CDR3 coding DNA: TGTGCCAGCAGTGAACGTCCGACTAGCGGGACGAACACCGGGGAGCTGTTTTTT. This codes for CASSERPTSGTNTGELFF.